These 2 T cell receptor beta chains share one sample of origin, sequenced in a study of cytomegalovirus exposure and HLA in healthy donors. The PCR used 60 Vbeta and 13 Jbeta primers. Repertoires were generated with immunoSEQ multiplex PCR, while TCRdb's copy carries only in-frame clones and drops some. The sample includes some 140,000 clones, 70% to 80% of them seen just once. The sample taken for sequencing was PBMCs. The receptors stem from a man in his thirties or forties in good health and CMV-seropositive.

V gene TRBV27 combines with J gene TRBJ2-1; perhaps TRBD2 as D (6 bases). The CDR3 runs to 15 residues. V lost 3 bases, J lost 7 bases, and 16 bases lay in between. CDR1 MNHEY and CDR2 SMNVEV come from the germline V gene (reference sequence). In DNA form, the CDR3 reads TGTGCCAGCAGTTTCGAGGGAGGACGGGTAAATGAGCAGTTCTTC. This gives the protein CASSFEGGRVNEQFF.

V usage is TRBV10-3 and J usage is TRBJ2-7; a possible D gene is TRBD1 (5 bases). The CDR3 is 13 amino acids. Germline V CDR1 and CDR2: ENHRY, SYGVKD. The ends were cut back, 2 bases at V and 0 bases at J, with 5 bases in the middle. CDR3 sequence (DNA): TGTGCCATCAGTGAGGGGGCCTCCTACGAGCAGTACTTC. Translating it yields CAISEGASYEQYF.